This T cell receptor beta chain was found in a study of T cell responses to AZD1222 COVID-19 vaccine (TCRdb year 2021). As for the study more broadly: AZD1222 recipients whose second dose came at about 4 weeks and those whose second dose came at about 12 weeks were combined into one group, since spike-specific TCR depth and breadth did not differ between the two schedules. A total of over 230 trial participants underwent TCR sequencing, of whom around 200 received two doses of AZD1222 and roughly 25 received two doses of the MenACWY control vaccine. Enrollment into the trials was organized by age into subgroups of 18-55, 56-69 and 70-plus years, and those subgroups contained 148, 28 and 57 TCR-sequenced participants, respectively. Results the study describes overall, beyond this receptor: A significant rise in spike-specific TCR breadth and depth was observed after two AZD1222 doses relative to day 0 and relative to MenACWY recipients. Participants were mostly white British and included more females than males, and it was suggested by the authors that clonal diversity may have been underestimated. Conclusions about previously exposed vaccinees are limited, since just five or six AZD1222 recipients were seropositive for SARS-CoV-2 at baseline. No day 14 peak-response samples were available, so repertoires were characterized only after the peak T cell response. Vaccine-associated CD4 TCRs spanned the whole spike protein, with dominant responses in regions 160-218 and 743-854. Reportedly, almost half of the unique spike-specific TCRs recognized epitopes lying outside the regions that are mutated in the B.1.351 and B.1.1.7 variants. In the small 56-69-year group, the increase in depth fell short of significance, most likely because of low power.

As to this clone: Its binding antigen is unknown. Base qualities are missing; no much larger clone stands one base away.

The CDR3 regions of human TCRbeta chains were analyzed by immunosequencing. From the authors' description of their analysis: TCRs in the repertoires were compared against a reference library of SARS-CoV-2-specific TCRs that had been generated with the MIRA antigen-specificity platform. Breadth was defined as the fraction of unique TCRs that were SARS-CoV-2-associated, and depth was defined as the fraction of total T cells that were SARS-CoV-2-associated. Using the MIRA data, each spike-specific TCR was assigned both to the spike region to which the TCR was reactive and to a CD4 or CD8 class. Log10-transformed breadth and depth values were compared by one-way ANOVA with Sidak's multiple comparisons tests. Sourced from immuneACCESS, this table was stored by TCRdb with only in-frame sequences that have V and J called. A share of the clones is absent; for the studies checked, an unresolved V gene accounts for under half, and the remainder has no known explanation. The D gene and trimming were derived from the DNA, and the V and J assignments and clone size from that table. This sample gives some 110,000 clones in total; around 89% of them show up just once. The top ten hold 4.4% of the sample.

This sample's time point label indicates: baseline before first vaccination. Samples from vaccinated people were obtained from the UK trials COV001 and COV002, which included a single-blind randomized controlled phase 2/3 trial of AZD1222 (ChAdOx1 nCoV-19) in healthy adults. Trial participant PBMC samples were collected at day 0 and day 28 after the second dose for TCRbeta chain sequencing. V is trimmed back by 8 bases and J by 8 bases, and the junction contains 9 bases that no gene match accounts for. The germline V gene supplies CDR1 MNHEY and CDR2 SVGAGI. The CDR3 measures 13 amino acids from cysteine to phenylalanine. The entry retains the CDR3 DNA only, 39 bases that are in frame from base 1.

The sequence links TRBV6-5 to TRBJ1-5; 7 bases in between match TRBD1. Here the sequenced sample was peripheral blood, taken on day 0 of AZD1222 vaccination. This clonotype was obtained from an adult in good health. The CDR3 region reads CASLGGSFEPQHF. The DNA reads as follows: TGTGCCAGCCTAGGGGGCAGCTTCGAGCCCCAGCATTTT.